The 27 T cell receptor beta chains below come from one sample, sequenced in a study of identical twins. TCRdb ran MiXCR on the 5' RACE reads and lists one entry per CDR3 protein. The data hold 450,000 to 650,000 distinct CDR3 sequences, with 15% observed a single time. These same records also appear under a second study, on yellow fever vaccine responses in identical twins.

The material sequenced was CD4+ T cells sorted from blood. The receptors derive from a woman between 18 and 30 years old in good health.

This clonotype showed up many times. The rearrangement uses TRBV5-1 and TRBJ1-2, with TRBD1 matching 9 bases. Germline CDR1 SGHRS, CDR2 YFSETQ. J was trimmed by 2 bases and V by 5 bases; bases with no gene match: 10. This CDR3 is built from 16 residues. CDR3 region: CASRPTTGTGNYGYTF. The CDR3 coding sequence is TGCGCCAGCAGGCCAACCACCGGGACAGGGAACTATGGCTACACCTTC.

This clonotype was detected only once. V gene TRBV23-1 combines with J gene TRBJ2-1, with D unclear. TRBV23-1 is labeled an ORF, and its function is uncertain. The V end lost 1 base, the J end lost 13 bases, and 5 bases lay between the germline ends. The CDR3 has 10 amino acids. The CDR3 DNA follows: TGCGCCAGCAGTCAATGGACCCAGTTCTTC. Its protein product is CASSQWTQFF.

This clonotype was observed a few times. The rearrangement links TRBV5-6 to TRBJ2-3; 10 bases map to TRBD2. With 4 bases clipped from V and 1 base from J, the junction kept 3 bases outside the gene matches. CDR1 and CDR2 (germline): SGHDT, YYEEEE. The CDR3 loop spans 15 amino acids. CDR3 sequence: CASSPSGRGTDTQYF. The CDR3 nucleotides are TGTGCCAGCAGCCCAAGCGGGAGGGGCACAGATACGCAGTATTTT.

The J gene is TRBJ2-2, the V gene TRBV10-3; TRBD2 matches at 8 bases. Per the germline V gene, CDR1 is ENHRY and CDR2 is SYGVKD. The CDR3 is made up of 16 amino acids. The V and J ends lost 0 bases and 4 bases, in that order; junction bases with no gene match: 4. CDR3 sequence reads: CAISESGGRTTGELFF. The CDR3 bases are TGTGCCATCAGTGAGTCGGGCGGGAGGACCACCGGGGAGCTGTTTTTT.

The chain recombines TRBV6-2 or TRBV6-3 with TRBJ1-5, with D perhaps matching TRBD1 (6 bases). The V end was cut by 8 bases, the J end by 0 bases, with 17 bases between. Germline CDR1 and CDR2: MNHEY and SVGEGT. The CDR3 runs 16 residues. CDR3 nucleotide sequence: TGTGCCAGCGAGCGGGTGGGGGGCACTAGCAATCAGCCCCAGCATTTT. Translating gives CASERVGGTSNQPQHF.

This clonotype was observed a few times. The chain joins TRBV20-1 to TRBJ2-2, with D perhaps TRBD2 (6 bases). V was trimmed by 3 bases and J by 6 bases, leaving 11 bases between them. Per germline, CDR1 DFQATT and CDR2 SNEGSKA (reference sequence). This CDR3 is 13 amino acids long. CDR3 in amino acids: CSASGTGAGELFF. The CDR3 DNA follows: TGCAGTGCTAGCGGGACGGGAGCCGGGGAGCTGTTTTTT.

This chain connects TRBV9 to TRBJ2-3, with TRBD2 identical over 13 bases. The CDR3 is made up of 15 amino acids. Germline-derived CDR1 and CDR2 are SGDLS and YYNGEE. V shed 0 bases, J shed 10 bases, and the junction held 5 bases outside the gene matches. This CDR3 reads CASSVDGTSGIPQYF. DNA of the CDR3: TGTGCCAGCAGCGTAGACGGGACTAGCGGGATTCCGCAGTATTTT.

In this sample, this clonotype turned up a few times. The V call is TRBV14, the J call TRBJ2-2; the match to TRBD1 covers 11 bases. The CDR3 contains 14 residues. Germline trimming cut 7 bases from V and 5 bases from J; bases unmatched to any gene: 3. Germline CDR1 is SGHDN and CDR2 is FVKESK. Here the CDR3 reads CASKGQGATGELFF. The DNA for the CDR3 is TGTGCCAGCAAAGGACAGGGGGCGACCGGGGAGCTGTTTTTT.

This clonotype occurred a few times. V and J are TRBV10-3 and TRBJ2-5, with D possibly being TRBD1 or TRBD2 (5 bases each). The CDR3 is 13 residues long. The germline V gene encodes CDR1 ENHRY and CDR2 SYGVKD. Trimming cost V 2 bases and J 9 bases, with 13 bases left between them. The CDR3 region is CAISERGSRAQYF. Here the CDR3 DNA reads TGTGCCATCAGTGAGAGGGGATCGCGGGCCCAGTACTTC.

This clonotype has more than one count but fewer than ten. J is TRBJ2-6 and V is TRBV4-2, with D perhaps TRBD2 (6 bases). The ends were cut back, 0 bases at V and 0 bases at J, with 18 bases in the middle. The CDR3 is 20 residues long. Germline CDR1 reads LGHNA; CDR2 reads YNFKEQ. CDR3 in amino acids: CASSQEVVAGRHSGANVLTF. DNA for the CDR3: TGTGCCAGCAGCCAAGAAGTCGTCGCGGGACGGCACTCTGGGGCCAACGTCCTGACTTTC.

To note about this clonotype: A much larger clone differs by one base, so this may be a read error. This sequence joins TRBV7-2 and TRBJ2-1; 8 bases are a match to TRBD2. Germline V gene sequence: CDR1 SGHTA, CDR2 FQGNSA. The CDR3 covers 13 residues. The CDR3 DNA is TGTGACAGCAGCTTAGTTAGCGGGGAGGAGCAGTTCTTC. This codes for CDSSLVSGEEQFF.

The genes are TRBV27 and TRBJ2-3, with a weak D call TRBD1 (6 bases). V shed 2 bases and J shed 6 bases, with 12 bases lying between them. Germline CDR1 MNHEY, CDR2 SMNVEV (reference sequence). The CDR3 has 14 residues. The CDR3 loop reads CASSLLGARDTQYF. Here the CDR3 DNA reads TGTGCCAGCAGTTTACTGGGGGCCCGGGATACGCAGTATTTT.

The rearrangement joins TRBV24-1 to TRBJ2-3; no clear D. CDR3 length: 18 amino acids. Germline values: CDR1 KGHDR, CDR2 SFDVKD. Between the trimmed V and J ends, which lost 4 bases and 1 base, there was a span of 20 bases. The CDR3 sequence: CATSDPKMTPPGTDTQYF. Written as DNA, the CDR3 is TGTGCCACCAGTGACCCCAAAATGACACCTCCGGGCACAGATACGCAGTATTTT.

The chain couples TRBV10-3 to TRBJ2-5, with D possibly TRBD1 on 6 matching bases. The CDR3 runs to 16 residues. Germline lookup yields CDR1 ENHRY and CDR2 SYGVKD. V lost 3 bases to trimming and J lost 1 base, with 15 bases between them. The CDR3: CAISDPRGGLQETQYF. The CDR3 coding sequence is TGTGCCATCAGTGACCCCAGAGGGGGTCTCCAAGAGACCCAGTACTTC.

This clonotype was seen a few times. The CDR3 here is CATEPHGLANANTGELFF. The CDR3 DNA is TGTGCCACCGAACCCCACGGACTAGCGAATGCGAACACCGGGGAGCTGTTTTTT. The V gene is TRBV24-1, the J gene TRBJ2-2; TRBD2 matches at 9 bases. V lost 9 bases, J lost 0 bases, and 13 bases stayed unmatched. The germline gives CDR1 KGHDR, CDR2 SFDVKD. The CDR3 is 18 amino acids.

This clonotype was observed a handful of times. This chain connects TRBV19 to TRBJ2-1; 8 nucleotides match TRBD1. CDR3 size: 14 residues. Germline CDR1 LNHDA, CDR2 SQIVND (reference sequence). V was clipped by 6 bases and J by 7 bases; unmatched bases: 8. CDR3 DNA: TGTGCCAGTAGGACAGGGGATACTCCTAATGAGCAGTTCTTC. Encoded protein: CASRTGDTPNEQFF.

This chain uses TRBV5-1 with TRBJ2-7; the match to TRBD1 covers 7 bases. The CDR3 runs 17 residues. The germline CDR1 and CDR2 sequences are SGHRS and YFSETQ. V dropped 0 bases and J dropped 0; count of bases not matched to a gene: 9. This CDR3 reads CASSLVGGQTSSYEQYF. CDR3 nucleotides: TGCGCCAGCAGCTTGGTAGGGGGACAGACCTCCTCCTACGAGCAGTACTTC.

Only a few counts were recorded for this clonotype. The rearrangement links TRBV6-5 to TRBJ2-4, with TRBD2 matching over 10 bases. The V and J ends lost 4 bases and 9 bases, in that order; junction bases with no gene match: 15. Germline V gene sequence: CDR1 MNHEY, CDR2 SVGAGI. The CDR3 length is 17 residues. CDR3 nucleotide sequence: TGTGCCAGCAGTTCCTCCGCGGGCCAAGCGGGAGGGTTCATTCAGTACTTC. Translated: CASSSSAGQAGGFIQYF.

The CDR3 DNA follows: TGTGCCATCAGTCCGACTAGCGGGGGGGCACATGAGCAGTTCTTC. Translated: CAISPTSGGAHEQFF. The chain links TRBV10-3 to TRBJ2-1, with TRBD2 matching over 14 bases. From germline, CDR1 is ENHRY and CDR2 SYGVKD. The J segment lost 8 bases and the V segment lost 5 bases, leaving 5 bases of the junction unmatched. This CDR3 has 15 residues.

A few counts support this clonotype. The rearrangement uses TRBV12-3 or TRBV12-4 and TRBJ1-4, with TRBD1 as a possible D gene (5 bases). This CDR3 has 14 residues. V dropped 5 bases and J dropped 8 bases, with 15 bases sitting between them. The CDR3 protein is CASSDDRLGEKLFF. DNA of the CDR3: TGTGCCAGCAGTGACGACAGATTGGGCGAAAAACTGTTTTTT.

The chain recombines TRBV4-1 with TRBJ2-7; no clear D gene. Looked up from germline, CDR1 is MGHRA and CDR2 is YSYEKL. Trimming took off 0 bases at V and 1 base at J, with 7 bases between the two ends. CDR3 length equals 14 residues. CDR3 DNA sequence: TGCGCCAGCAGCCAAGAAAAGGGTTCCTACGAGCAGTACTTC. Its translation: CASSQEKGSYEQYF.

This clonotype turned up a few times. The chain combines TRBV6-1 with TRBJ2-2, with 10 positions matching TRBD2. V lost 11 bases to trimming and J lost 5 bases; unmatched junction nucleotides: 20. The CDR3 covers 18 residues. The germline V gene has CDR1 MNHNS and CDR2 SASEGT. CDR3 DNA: TGTGCCGCAAAGGGCCAGCGGGAGGGCCGCGGGGAGACCGGGGAGCTGTTTTTT. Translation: CAAKGQREGRGETGELFF.

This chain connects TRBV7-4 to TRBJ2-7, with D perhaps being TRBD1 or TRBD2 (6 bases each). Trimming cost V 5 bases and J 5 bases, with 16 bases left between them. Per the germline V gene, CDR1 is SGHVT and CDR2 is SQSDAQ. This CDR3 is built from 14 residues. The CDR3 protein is CASSQPKRGDEQYF. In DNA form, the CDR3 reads TGTGCCAGCAGCCAACCAAAAAGGGGGGACGAGCAGTACTTC.

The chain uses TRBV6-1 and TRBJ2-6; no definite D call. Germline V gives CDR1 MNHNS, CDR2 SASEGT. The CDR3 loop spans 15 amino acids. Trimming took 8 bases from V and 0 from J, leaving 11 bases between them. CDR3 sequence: CASARIPSGANVLTF. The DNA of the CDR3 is TGTGCCAGCGCGAGGATACCCTCTGGGGCCAACGTCCTGACTTTC.

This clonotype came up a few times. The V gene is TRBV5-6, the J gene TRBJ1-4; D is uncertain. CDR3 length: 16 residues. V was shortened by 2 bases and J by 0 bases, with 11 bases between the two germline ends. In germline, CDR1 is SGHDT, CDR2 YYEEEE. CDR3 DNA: TGTGCCAGCAGCTTAAGGTCCGGGGCAACTAATGAAAAACTGTTTTTT. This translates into CASSLRSGATNEKLFF.

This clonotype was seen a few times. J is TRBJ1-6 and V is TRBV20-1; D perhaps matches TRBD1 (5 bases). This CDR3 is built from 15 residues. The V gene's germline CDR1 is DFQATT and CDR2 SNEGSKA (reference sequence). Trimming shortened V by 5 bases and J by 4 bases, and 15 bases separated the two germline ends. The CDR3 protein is CSAQDSRSYNSPLHF. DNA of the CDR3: TGCAGTGCTCAAGACAGCCGATCGTATAATTCACCCCTCCACTTT.

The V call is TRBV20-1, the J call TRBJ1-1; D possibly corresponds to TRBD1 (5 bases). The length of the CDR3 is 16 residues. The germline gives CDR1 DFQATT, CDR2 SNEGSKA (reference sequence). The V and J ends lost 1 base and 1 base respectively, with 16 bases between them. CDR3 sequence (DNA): TGCAGTGCTAGAGTTGGGACCGGGACGGCGAACACTGAAGCTTTCTTT. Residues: CSARVGTGTANTEAFF.